These 22 T cell receptor beta chains were sequenced from one sample in a study of blood T cell repertoires in COVID-19. The protocol was immunoSEQ multiplex PCR, while the TCRdb copy is restricted to in-frame clones and leaves out a portion. Of 100,000 to 150,000 clones detected, 65% to 90% appear once; the ten largest clones hold about a quarter. The sequenced material came from peripheral blood. The receptors originated from a woman older than 75 with acute or convalescent COVID-19.

This rearrangement joins TRBV18 to TRBJ1-5, with D perhaps matching TRBD1 (6 bases). CDR1 and CDR2 (germline): KGHSH, LQKENI. CDR3 length: 16 amino acids. The V and J ends lost 3 bases and 2 bases respectively, with 14 bases between them. CDR3 in DNA: TGTGCCAGCTCACCGCAGGGGCAAGTTCGCAATCAGCCCCAGCATTTT. It specifies CASSPQGQVRNQPQHF. Full variable domain (remainder filled in from reference TRBV18 and TRBJ1-5): NAGVMQNPRHLVRRRGQEARLRCSPMKGHSHVYWYRQLPEEGLKFMVYLQKENIIDESGMPKERFSAEFPKEGPSILRIQQVVRGDSAAYFCASSPQGQVRNQPQHFGDGTRLSIL.

The genes are TRBV4-3 and TRBJ1-1; a weak D match, TRBD1 (6 bases). This CDR3 spans 15 amino acids. Trimming removed 0 bases at V and 5 bases at J, with 13 bases between. CDR1 LGHNA and CDR2 YSLEER come from the germline V gene. The CDR3 nucleotides are TGCGCCAGCAGCCAAGATTGGCGGGGGGCGACTGAAGCTTTCTTT. Protein product: CASSQDWRGATEAFF.

The chain uses TRBV19 and TRBJ2-7; TRBD1 matches 8 bases. This CDR3 comprises 19 residues. The V segment lost 2 bases and the J segment 2 bases; nucleotides outside the gene matches: 17. CDR1 LNHDA and CDR2 SQIVND come from the germline V gene (reference sequence). CDR3 region: CASSIYPQPMTGVTYEQYF. The CDR3 DNA follows: TGTGCCAGTAGTATATACCCCCAGCCAATGACAGGGGTAACCTACGAGCAGTACTTC.

This clone was detected only a few times. The chain couples TRBV6-4 to TRBJ2-1, with D tentatively TRBD1 (6 bases). Germline V gives CDR1 MRHNA, CDR2 SNTAGT. Trimming shortened V by 4 bases and J by 8 bases, and 12 bases separated the two germline ends. The CDR3 sequence is 13 residues long. The CDR3 DNA reads as TGTGCCAGCAGTGCTTCACAGGGATATGAGCAGTTCTTC. Encoded protein: CASSASQGYEQFF.

V usage is TRBV2 and J usage is TRBJ1-1, with D maybe TRBD1 (6 bases). The CDR3 length is 15 residues. CDR1 SNHLY and CDR2 FYNNEI come from the germline V gene. Trimming left V 7 bases short and J 6 bases short, with 21 bases between. The CDR3 loop reads CASIPISISGAEAFF. For the CDR3, the DNA is TGTGCCAGCATCCCCATTAGTATATCAGGGGCTGAAGCTTTCTTT.

The J gene is TRBJ2-2, the V gene TRBV5-1; D is possibly TRBD2 (6 bases). Germline V lookup: CDR1 SGHRS, CDR2 YFSETQ. This CDR3 has 14 amino acids. The V end lost 7 bases, the J end lost 0 bases, and 10 bases lay between the germline ends. The CDR3 sequence is CASSGGTNTGELFF. For the CDR3, the DNA is TGCGCCAGCTCCGGGGGAACGAACACCGGGGAGCTGTTTTTT.

This clone was seen only once. The rearrangement joins TRBV5-1 to TRBJ1-3; no firm D call. The CDR3 is made up of 14 amino acids. Germline V gene data show CDR1 as SGHRS and CDR2 as YFSETQ. V was clipped by 0 bases and J by 1 base, with 5 bases between them. In DNA, the CDR3 is TGCGCCAGCAGCTTGGATCAGTCTGGAAACACCATATATTTT. Its protein product is CASSLDQSGNTIYF.

This chain connects TRBV11-3 to TRBJ2-5, with 8 bases identical to TRBD2. After removal of 4 bases from V and 1 base from J, the junction contained 8 bases not matched to a gene. Germline loops: CDR1 SGHNT, CDR2 YENEEA. This CDR3 contains 16 residues. The CDR3 spells CASSSGHGGGQETQYF. The CDR3 DNA follows: TGTGCCAGCAGCTCTGGGCACGGGGGGGGCCAAGAGACCCAGTACTTC.

CDR3 bases: TGTGCCAGCAGCTACGTAAGGGGGAACACTGAAGCTTTCTTT. This sequence encodes CASSYVRGNTEAFF. The chain couples TRBV3-1 (or the pseudogene TRBV3-2) to TRBJ1-1; D may be TRBD1 (5 bases). V lost 5 bases to trimming and J lost 1 base, with 11 bases between them. There are 14 residues in the CDR3. Germline CDR1 is LGHDT and CDR2 is YNNKEL (reference sequence).

V usage is TRBV21-1 and J usage is TRBJ1-1; the DNA was not compared with TRBD1, the D call given in the table. TRBV21-1 is noted as a pseudogene. The CDR3 has 15 amino acids. CDR3 loop: CATLSKTRSNTEAFF. CDR3 in DNA: TGTGCCACCCTATCAAAGACAAGATCGAACACTGAAGCTTTCTTT.

This rearrangement joins TRBV13 to TRBJ1-1, with 7 bases lining up with TRBD1. This CDR3 region has 15 residues. V gave up 6 bases and J gave up 4 bases; unmatched junction bases: 11. CDR1 and CDR2 from the germline V gene are PRHDT and FYEKMQ (reference sequence). Here the CDR3 reads CASSLTGRWGTEAFF. CDR3 sequence (DNA): TGTGCCAGCAGTCTGACAGGGCGCTGGGGCACTGAAGCTTTCTTT.

The rearrangement joins TRBV7-9 to TRBJ1-3; D possibly corresponds to TRBD1 (5 bases). Germline V gene data show CDR1 as SEHNR and CDR2 as FQNEAQ (reference sequence). The CDR3 has 14 residues. Between the trimmed V and J ends, which lost 5 bases and 6 bases, there was a span of 14 bases. CDR3 coding DNA: TGTGCCAGCAGCCCCCGACAGCGAGAAAACACCATATATTTT. Its protein product is CASSPRQRENTIYF.

The chain joins TRBV15 to TRBJ1-2; possible D gene TRBD1, 6 bases. V was clipped by 0 bases and J by 1 base, with 21 bases between them. The CDR3 has 19 amino acids. The germline gives CDR1 LNHNV, CDR2 YYDKDF (reference sequence). This chain's CDR3 is CATSRDHVRNTGFNYGYTF. CDR3 coding DNA: TGTGCCACCAGCAGAGATCACGTTAGGAACACAGGGTTTAACTATGGCTACACCTTC.

V gene TRBV16 combines with J gene TRBJ1-5, with D possibly matching TRBD1 (5 bases). The CDR3 length is 16 residues. The V end lost 2 bases, the J end lost 4 bases, and 15 bases lay between the germline ends. Germline assignment: CDR1 KGHSY and CDR2 FQNENV. The CDR3 loop is CASSQRLGGANQPQHF. Here the CDR3 DNA reads TGTGCCAGCAGCCAACGCCTCGGCGGGGCTAATCAGCCCCAGCATTTT.

The CDR3 loop reads CASGLPQHF. The CDR3, as DNA: TGTGCCAGCGGGCTGCCCCAGCATTTT. The gene calls are TRBV11-3 and TRBJ1-5; D gene uncertain. Trimming stripped 8 bases from V and 9 bases from J, with 5 bases between. The CDR3 consists of 9 residues. Germline V gives CDR1 SGHNT, CDR2 YENEEA.

This clone was counted once. V gene TRBV10-2 combines with J gene TRBJ1-1; D not certain. Germline V gene data show CDR1 as WSHSY and CDR2 as SAAADI. This CDR3 is 13 amino acids long. Trimming took 2 bases from V and 4 from J, leaving 8 bases between them. The CDR3 sequence: CASSEPPGTEAFF. CDR3 nucleotide sequence: TGCGCCAGCAGTGAGCCCCCGGGCACTGAAGCTTTCTTT.

V gene TRBV5-1 combines with J gene TRBJ2-3; 12 nucleotides line up with TRBD2. The CDR3 covers 17 residues. V lost 4 bases to trimming and J lost 2 bases; unmatched junction nucleotides: 8. Germline V gene sequence: CDR1 SGHRS, CDR2 YFSETQ. DNA of the CDR3: TGCGCCAGCAGCCCAAGGACTAGCGGGGCCGCCACAGATACGCAGTATTTT. Translation: CASSPRTSGAATDTQYF. Combining the CDR3 with reference TRBV5-1 and TRBJ2-3 gives the whole variable domain KAGVTQTPRYLIKTRGQQVTLSCSPISGHRSVSWYQQTPGQGLQFLFEYFSETQRNKGNFPGRFSGRQFSNSRSEMNVSTLELGDSALYLCASSPRTSGAATDTQYFGPGTRLTVL.

V is TRBV4-2 and J is TRBJ2-7; D is possibly TRBD1 (6 bases). Germline V CDR1 and CDR2: LGHNA, YNFKEQ. The V gene lost 6 bases and the J gene lost 2 bases, with 17 bases spanning the gap. The CDR3 has 15 residues. The CDR3 DNA is TGTGCCAGCAGTCCAGCGACAGGTCAGACCTACGAGCAGTACTTC. Amino acids: CASSPATGQTYEQYF.

The J gene is TRBJ2-7, the V gene TRBV5-4; 8 positions agree with TRBD1. Germline trimming cut 2 bases from V and 2 bases from J; bases unmatched to any gene: 0. Germline CDR1 reads SGHNT; CDR2 reads YYREEE (reference sequence). The CDR3 extends over 13 amino acids. The CDR3 nucleotides read TGTGCCAGCAGCTTACAGGGGGCCTACGAGCAGTACTTC. Amino acids: CASSLQGAYEQYF.

The chain employs TRBV19 and TRBJ1-4; a weak D match, TRBD1 (6 bases). CDR3 length equals 16 residues. Trimming stripped 3 bases from V and 1 base from J, with 12 bases between. CDR1 LNHDA and CDR2 SQIVND come from the germline V gene (reference sequence). The CDR3 DNA reads as TGTGCCAGTAGTATTGTCGTCAGGGGAACTAATGAAAAACTGTTTTTT. The encoded protein is CASSIVVRGTNEKLFF.

The chain employs TRBV15 and TRBJ1-5; D is possibly TRBD1 (6 bases). This CDR3 is built from 16 residues. V lost 9 bases, J lost 6 bases, and 24 bases lay in between. Germline-derived CDR1 and CDR2 are LNHNV and YYDKDF (reference sequence). CDR3 amino acids: CATERDRSTRSQPQHF. In DNA form, the CDR3 reads TGTGCCACGGAACGAGACAGGTCGACGCGAAGTCAGCCCCAGCATTTT.

The V gene is TRBV5-1, the J gene TRBJ2-1; TRBD2 aligns across 7 bases. The CDR3 extends over 14 amino acids. The germline gives CDR1 SGHRS, CDR2 YFSETQ. V dropped 4 bases and J dropped 6; count of bases not matched to a gene: 7. Written as DNA, the CDR3 is TGCGCCAGCAGCGCCCGGACTAGTCGCAATGAGCAGTTCTTC. The encoded protein is CASSARTSRNEQFF.